Listed below are T cell receptor beta chains from one sample, sequenced in a study of response to subunit inactivated influenza vaccine. TCRdb fed the RT-PCR reads into MiXCR, producing one record per CDR3 protein. The sample shows roughly 570,000 distinct CDR3 sequences, approximately 12% of them seen only once. The sequencing used PBMCs from blood, collected more than 35 days after vaccination. The receptor source for this set is a man between 45 and 60 years old who received an inactivated influenza vaccine. CDR3s include the opening cysteine and the closing phenylalanine or tryptophan. A D gene is named only where the DNA matches it firmly. The listing skips clone size in some rows; elsewhere it reads once, few, many or a size class.

j_call	clone_size	v_call	d_call	cdr3_aa	cdr3_nt
TRBJ2-1	-	TRBV30	-	CAWSAEAESWWNEQFF	TGTGCCTGGAGTGCGGAAGCGGAGTCATGGTGGAATGAGCAGTTCTTC
TRBJ2-1	-	TRBV24-1	-	CATSDTTRTYNEQFF	TGTGCCACCAGTGATACGACACGTACCTACAATGAGCAGTTCTTC
TRBJ1-2	-	TRBV10-2	-	CASSEHERLGVYGYTF	TGCGCCAGCAGTGAACACGAAAGGCTCGGGGTCTATGGCTACACCTTC
TRBJ2-3	-	TRBV6-4	-	CASSPRPSTDTQYF	TGTGCCAGCAGCCCCCGTCCGTCCACAGATACGCAGTATTTT
TRBJ2-3	few	TRBV20-1	TRBD2	CSAGTSGGSPDTQYF	TGCAGTGCTGGGACTAGCGGGGGTTCGCCTGATACGCAGTATTTT
TRBJ2-1	many	TRBV5-1	TRBD2	CASSLELAGWLNEQFF	TGCGCCAGCAGCTTGGAACTAGCGGGTTGGCTTAATGAGCAGTTCTTC
TRBJ2-2	-	TRBV28	-	CASSPNSNTGELFF	TGTGCCAGCAGTCCCAACTCGAACACCGGGGAGCTGTTTTTT
TRBJ1-6	many	TRBV4-2	-	CASSQVGRINSPLHF	TGTGCCAGCAGCCAAGTGGGGCGGATCAATTCACCCCTCCACTTT
TRBJ2-7	many	TRBV2	-	CASGFDIYEQYF	TGTGCCAGCGGGTTCGACATCTACGAGCAGTACTTC
TRBJ2-7	many	TRBV7-9	-	CASSLLLVGEQYF	TGTGCCAGCAGCTTATTATTAGTTGGGGAGCAGTACTTC
TRBJ1-2	few	TRBV2	TRBD1	CASRTEWTGGSYTF	TGTGCCAGCAGGACCGAATGGACAGGGGGGAGCTACACCTTC
TRBJ2-1	-	TRBV9	-	CASSVDAGDSYNEQFF	TGTGCCAGCAGCGTAGACGCGGGTGACTCCTACAATGAGCAGTTCTTC
TRBJ2-7	-	TRBV4-1	-	CASSQDQEGRREQYF	TGCGCCAGCAGCCAAGATCAGGAGGGGCGGAGAGAGCAGTACTTC
TRBJ1-1	few	TRBV7-2	-	CASSSEGNTEAFF	TGTGCCAGCAGCTCCGAGGGGAACACTGAAGCTTTCTTT
TRBJ2-7	-	TRBV12-3/TRBV12-4	-	CASSQKGEQYF	TGTGCCAGCAGTCAAAAGGGCGAGCAGTACTTC
TRBJ1-1	many	TRBV12-3/TRBV12-4	-	CASSTRQVIDTEAFF	TGTGCCAGCAGTACCCGACAGGTTATAGACACTGAAGCTTTCTTT
TRBJ2-5	once	TRBV7-8	-	CASSTTASQESQYF	TGTGCCAGCAGCACGACGGCCTCCCAAGAGTCCCAGTACTTC
TRBJ2-7	-	TRBV11-2	TRBD2	CASSLRRGGQNEQYF	TGTGCCAGCAGCTTACGCCGGGGGGGCCAGAACGAGCAGTACTTC
TRBJ2-3	-	TRBV6-1	TRBD2	CASSKSPLGGGGGHTQYF	TGTGCCAGCAGTAAAAGCCCACTGGGGGGGGGTGGAGGGCATACGCAGTATTTT
TRBJ2-1	few	TRBV4-3	TRBD1	CASSQGLRQGFEQFF	TGCGCCAGCAGCCAAGGGTTAAGACAGGGCTTTGAGCAGTTCTTC
TRBJ2-7	-	TRBV9	-	CASSVGRVHEQYF	TGTGCCAGCAGCGTAGGTCGGGTCCACGAGCAGTACTTC
TRBJ2-1	few	TRBV6-2/TRBV6-3	-	CASSSSGEQFF	TGTGCCAGCAGCTCCTCGGGGGAGCAGTTCTTC
TRBJ1-5	many	TRBV12-3/TRBV12-4	-	CASSFLGRASNQPQHF	TGTGCCAGCAGTTTTCTGGGGAGGGCTAGCAATCAGCCCCAGCATTTT
TRBJ2-1	few	TRBV7-2	TRBD1	CASSLVGRTGGEQFF	TGTGCCAGCAGCTTAGTAGGGAGGACAGGGGGCGAGCAGTTCTTC